Given below is one TCR beta chain in context. A second PCR of 7 to 11 cycles used a sample-barcoded 5' primer and a J-beta primer mix. One entry per CDR3 protein results from TCRdb running MiXCR on the 5' RACE reads. The sample lists around 780,000 distinct CDR3 sequences; roughly 26% were seen once. These data are taken from a study of blood T cells in healthy people across ages. This CDR3 spans 15 amino acids. V was trimmed by 4 bases and J by 7 bases, leaving 18 bases between them. Germline V gene data show CDR1 as SGHDT and CDR2 as YYEEEE. These same records also appear under a second study, on T cells of mothers and their children. As that report states: The sample comes from fewer than 10 healthy Caucasian donors: mothers and children. From each mother came over 9.5 million TCR beta CDR3 reads, and from each child came 3 million to 3.5 million.

The receptor was isolated from a boy aged 5 to 17 in good health. Sequences were obtained from blood. V gene TRBV5-6 combines with J gene TRBJ2-1, with D tentatively TRBD1 or TRBD2 (5 bases each). The DNA for the CDR3 is TGTGCCAGCAGCCTAACCGGGGCAGGGTCGAATGAGCAGTTCTTC. Its translation is CASSLTGAGSNEQFF.